This paragraph reports one T cell receptor (beta chain). Its antigen is currently unknown. The time point denotes: baseline, week 1 (first vaccination visit). Treatment defined: pre-vaccination baseline after standard-of-care therapy. Each tumor in the donors was a new WHO grade 3 or 4 astrocytoma, IDH1-mutant and ATRX-lost. This specimen comes from a study of a mutant IDH1 vaccine in newly diagnosed glioma. In the study overall: The treated population exhibited a male proportion of about 62%, a female proportion of around 40%, and a mean age of approximately 41 years. Before enrollment, the patients had been treated with radiotherapy alone, temozolomide alone, or both together. Most of them had received both.

General study results and limits: Among top peripheral T cell clonotypes, changes seemed unrelated to pseudoprogression.

Assay: immunoSEQ multiplex PCR; the TCRdb copy retains only in-frame clones and omits some. Among tens of thousands of clones listed, 80% to 90% were seen once. The clonotype originates from a man aged 25 to 40 with glioma. This material consisted of PBMCs, taken from a glioma patient treated with radiotherapy, temozolomide or both.

The CDR3 DNA reads TGTGCCAGCAGCTTGGGACGGGGATCAGCGGGGTCACCCCTCCACTTT. Residues: CASSLGRGSAGSPLHF. The chain uses TRBV11-2 and TRBJ1-6, with TRBD1 as a possible D gene (5 bases). Per the germline V gene, CDR1 is SGHAT and CDR2 is FQNNGV. The CDR3 totals 16 residues. V was cut by 3 bases and J by 10 bases, with 19 bases left in between.